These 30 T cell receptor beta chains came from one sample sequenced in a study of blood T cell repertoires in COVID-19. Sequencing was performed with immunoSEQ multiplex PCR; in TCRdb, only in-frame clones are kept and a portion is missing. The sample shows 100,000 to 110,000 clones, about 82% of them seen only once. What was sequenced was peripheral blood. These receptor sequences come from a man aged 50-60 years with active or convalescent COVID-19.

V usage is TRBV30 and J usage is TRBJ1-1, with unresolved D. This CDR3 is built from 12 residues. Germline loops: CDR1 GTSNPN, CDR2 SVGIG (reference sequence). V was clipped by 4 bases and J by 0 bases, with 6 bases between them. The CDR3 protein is CAWKHMNTEAFF. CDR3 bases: TGTGCCTGGAAGCATATGAACACTGAAGCTTTCTTT. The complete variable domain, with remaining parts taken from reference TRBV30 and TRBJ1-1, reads SQTIHQWPATLVQPVGSPLSLECTVEGTSNPNLYWYRQAAGRGLQLLFYSVGIGQISSEVPQNLSASRPQDRQFILSSKKLLLSDSGFYLCAWKHMNTEAFFGQGTRLTVV.

The CDR3 coding sequence is TGTGCCAGCAGCCCGGGACTAGGGGGATACGAGCAGTACTTC. Translated, it gives CASSPGLGGYEQYF. The V and J genes are TRBV7-9 and TRBJ2-7, with TRBD2 matching 8 bases. Trimming removed 5 bases from V and 4 bases from J; junction bases left unmatched: 7. This CDR3 is built from 14 residues. In germline, CDR1 is SEHNR, CDR2 FQNEAQ (reference sequence).

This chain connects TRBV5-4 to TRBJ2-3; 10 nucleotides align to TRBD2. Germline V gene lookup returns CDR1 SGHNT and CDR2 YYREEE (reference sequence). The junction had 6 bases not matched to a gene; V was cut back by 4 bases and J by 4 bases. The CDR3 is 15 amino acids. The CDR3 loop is CASSESAGGADTQYF. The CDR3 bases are TGTGCCAGCAGCGAGTCAGCGGGAGGGGCAGATACGCAGTATTTT. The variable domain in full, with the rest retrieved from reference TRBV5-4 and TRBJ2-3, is ETGVTQSPTHLIKTRGQQVTLRCSSQSGHNTVSWYQQALGQGPQFIFQYYREEENGRGNFPPRFSGLQFPNYSSELNVNALELDDSALYLCASSESAGGADTQYFGPGTRLTVL.

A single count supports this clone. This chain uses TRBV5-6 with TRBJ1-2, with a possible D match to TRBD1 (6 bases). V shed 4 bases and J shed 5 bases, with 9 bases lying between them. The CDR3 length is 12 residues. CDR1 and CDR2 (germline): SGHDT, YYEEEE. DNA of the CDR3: TGTGCCAGCAGCCTAAGGGGGTATGGCTACACCTTC. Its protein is CASSLRGYGYTF.

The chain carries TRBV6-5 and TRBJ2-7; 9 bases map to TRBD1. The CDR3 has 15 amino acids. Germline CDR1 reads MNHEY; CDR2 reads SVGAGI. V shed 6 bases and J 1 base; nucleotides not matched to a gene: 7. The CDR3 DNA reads TGTGCCAGCAGCCCAGACAGGGGGACATCCTACGAGCAGTACTTC. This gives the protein CASSPDRGTSYEQYF.

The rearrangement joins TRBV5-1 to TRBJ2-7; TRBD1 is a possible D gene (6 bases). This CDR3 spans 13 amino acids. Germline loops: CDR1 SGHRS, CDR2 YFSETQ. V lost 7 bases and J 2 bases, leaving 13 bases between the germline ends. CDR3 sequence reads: CASRDTSAYEQYF. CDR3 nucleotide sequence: TGCGCCAGCCGGGACACCAGCGCCTACGAGCAGTACTTC.

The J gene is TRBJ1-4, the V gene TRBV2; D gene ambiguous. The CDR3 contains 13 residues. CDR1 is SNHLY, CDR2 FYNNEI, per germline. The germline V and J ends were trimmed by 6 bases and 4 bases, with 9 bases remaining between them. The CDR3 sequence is CASRGAFNEKLFF. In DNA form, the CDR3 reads TGTGCCAGCAGGGGAGCGTTTAATGAAAAACTGTTTTTT.

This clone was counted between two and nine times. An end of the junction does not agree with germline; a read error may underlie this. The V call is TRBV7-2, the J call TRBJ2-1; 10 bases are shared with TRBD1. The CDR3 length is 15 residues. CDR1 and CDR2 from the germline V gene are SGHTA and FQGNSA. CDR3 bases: TGTGCCAGCAGCCCGGACAGGGGGGGGTACAATGCGCAGTTCTTC. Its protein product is CASSPDRGGYNAQFF.

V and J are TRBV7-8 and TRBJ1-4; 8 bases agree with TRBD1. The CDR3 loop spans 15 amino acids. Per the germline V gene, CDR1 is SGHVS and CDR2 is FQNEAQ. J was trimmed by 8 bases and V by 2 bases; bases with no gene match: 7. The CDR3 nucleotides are TGTGCCAGCAGCTTAACAGGGGGTGTAGTGGAAAAACTGTTTTTT. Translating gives CASSLTGGVVEKLFF.

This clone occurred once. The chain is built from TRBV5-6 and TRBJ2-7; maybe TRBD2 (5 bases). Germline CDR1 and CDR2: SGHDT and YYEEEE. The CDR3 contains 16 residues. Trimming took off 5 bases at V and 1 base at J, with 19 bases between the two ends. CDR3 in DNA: TGTGCCAGCAGTTCCCCCGGAGGAGGCCTTTCCTACGAGCAGTACTTC. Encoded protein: CASSSPGGGLSYEQYF.

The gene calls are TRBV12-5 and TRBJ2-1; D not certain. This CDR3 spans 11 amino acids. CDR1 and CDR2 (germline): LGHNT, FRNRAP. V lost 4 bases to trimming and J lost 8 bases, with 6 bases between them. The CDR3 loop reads CASGWAHEQFF. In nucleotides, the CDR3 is TGTGCTAGTGGTTGGGCCCATGAGCAGTTCTTC.

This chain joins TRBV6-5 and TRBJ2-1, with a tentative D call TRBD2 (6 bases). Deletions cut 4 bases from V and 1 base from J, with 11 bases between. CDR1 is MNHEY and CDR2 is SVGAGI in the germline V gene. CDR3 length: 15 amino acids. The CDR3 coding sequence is TGTGCCAGCAGTTTTGACGGGGGTTCCTACAATGAGCAGTTCTTC. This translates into CASSFDGGSYNEQFF.

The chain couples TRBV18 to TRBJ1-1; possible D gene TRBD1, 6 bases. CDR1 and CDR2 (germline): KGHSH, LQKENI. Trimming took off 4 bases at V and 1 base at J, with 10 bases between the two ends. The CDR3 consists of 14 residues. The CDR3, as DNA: TGTGCCAGCTCACGGGGGCTCGGGAACACTGAAGCTTTCTTT. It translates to CASSRGLGNTEAFF. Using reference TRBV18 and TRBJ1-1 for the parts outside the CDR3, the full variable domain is NAGVMQNPRHLVRRRGQEARLRCSPMKGHSHVYWYRQLPEEGLKFMVYLQKENIIDESGMPKERFSAEFPKEGPSILRIQQVVRGDSAAYFCASSRGLGNTEAFFGQGTRLTVV.

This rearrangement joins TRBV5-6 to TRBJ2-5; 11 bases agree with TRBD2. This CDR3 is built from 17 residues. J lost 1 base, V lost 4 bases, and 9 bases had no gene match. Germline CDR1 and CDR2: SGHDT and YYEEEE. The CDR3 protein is CASSAPTSGDLQETQYF. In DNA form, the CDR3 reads TGTGCCAGCAGCGCCCCGACTAGCGGGGATCTCCAAGAGACCCAGTACTTC.

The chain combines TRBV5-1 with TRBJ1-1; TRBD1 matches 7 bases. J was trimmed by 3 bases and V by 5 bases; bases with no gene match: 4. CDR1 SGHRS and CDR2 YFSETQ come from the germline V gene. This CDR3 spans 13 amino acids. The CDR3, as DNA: TGCGCCAGCAGACAGGGACAGTACACTGAAGCTTTCTTT. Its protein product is CASRQGQYTEAFF.

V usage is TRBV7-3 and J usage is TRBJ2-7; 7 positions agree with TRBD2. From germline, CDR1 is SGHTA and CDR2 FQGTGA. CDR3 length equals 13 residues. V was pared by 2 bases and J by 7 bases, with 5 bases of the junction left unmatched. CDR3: CASSLAAGEEQYF. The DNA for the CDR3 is TGTGCCAGCAGCTTAGCGGCGGGGGAGGAGCAGTACTTC.

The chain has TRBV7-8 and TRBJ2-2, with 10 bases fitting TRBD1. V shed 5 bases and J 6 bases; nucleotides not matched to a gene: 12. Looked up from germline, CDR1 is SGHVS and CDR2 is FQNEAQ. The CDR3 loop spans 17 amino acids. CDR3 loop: CASSPNEGTGVPGELFF. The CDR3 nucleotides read TGTGCCAGCAGCCCTAATGAGGGGACAGGGGTCCCCGGGGAGCTGTTTTTT.

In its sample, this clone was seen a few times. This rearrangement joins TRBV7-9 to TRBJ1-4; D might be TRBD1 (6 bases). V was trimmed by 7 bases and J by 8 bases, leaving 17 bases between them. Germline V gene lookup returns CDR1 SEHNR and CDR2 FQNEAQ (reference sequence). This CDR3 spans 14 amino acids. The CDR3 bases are TGTGCCAGCACCCAATTCGCCAGGGGAGAAAAACTGTTTTTT. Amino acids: CASTQFARGEKLFF.

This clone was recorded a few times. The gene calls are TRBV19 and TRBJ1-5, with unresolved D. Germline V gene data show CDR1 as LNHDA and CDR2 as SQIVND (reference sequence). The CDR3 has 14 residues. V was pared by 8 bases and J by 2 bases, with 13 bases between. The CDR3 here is CASLPGFGNQPQHF. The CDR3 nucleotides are TGTGCCAGTCTTCCGGGTTTCGGCAATCAGCCCCAGCATTTT.

DNA for the CDR3: TGTGCCAGCAGCCATGAGGGCTCCCAGTATTTT. This translates into CASSHEGSQYF. The rearrangement joins TRBV3-1 (or the pseudogene TRBV3-2) to TRBJ2-3, with D maybe TRBD2 (5 bases). Germline lookup yields CDR1 LGHDT and CDR2 YNNKEL (reference sequence). The germline V and J ends were trimmed by 3 bases and 12 bases, with 10 bases remaining between them. The CDR3 consists of 11 residues.

CDR3 in amino acids: CASSMFAGTGTDTQYF. As DNA, the CDR3 is TGTGCCAGTAGTATGTTTGCTGGGACAGGGACAGATACGCAGTATTTT. V gene TRBV19 combines with J gene TRBJ2-3; 9 bases are a match to TRBD1. Germline values: CDR1 LNHDA, CDR2 SQIVND (reference sequence). After removal of 3 bases from V and 3 bases from J, the junction contained 7 bases not matched to a gene. CDR3 length: 16 amino acids.

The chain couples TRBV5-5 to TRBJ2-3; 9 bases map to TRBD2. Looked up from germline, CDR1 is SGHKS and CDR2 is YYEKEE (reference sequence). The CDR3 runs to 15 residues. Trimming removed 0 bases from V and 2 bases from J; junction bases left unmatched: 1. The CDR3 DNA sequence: TGTGCCAGCAGCTTGGGACTAGCGGACACAGATACGCAGTATTTT. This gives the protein CASSLGLADTDTQYF.

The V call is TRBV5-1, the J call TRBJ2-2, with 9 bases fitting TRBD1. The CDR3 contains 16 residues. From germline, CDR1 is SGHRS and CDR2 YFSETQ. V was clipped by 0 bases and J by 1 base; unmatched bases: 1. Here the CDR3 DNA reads TGCGCCAGCAGCTTGGCGACAGGGGGGAACACCGGGGAGCTGTTTTTT. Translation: CASSLATGGNTGELFF.

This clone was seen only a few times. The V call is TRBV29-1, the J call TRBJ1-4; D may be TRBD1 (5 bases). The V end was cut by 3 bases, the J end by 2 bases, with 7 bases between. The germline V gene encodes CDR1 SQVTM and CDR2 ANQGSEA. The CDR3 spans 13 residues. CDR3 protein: CSVEEGTNEKLFF. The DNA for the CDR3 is TGCAGCGTTGAGGAGGGGACTAATGAAAAACTGTTTTTT.

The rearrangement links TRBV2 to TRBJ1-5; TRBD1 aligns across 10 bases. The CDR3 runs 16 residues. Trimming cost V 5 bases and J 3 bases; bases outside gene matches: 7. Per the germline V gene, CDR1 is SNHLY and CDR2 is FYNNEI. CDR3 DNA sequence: TGTGCCAGCAGTCCGACAGGGGGCGCGGACAATCAGCCCCAGCATTTT. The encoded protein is CASSPTGGADNQPQHF. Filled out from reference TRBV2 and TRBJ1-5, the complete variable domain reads EPEVTQTPSHQVTQMGQEVILRCVPISNHLYFYWYRQILGQKVEFLVSFYNNEISEKSEIFDDQFSVERPDGSNFTLKIRSTKLEDSAMYFCASSPTGGADNQPQHFGDGTRLSIL.

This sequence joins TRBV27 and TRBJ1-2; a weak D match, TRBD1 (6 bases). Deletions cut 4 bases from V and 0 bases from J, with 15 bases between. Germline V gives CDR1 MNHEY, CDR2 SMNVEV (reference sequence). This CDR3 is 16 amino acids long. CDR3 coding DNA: TGTGCCAGCAGTTCAAACGGGCAGGGGCCTAACTATGGCTACACCTTC. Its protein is CASSSNGQGPNYGYTF.

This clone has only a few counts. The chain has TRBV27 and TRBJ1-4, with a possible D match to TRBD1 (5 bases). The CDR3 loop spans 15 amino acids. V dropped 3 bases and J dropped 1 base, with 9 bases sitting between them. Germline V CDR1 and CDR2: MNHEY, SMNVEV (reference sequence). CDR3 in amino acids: CASSFRQITNEKLFF. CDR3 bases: TGTGCCAGCAGTTTCCGACAGATAACTAATGAAAAACTGTTTTTT.

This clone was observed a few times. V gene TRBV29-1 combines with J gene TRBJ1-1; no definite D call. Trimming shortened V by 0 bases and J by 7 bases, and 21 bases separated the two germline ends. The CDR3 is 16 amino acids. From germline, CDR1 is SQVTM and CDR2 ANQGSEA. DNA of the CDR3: TGCAGCGTTGAAGATGAGACGCGGGCAGGAGCACTTGAAGCTTTCTTT. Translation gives CSVEDETRAGALEAFF.

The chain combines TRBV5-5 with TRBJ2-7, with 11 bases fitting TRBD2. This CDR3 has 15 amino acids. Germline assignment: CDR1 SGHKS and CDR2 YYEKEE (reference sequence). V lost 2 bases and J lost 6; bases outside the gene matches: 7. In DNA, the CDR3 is TGTGCCAGCAGCTTTCTAGCGGGAGGTGATGTCGAGCAGTACTTC. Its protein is CASSFLAGGDVEQYF.

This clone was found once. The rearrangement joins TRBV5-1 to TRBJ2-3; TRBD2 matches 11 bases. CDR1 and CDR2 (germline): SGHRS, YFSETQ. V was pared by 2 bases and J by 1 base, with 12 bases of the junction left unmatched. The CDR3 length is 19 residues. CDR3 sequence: CASSLSPGIAGGGTDTQYF. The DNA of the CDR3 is TGCGCCAGCAGCTTATCACCGGGAATAGCGGGAGGGGGCACAGATACGCAGTATTTT.